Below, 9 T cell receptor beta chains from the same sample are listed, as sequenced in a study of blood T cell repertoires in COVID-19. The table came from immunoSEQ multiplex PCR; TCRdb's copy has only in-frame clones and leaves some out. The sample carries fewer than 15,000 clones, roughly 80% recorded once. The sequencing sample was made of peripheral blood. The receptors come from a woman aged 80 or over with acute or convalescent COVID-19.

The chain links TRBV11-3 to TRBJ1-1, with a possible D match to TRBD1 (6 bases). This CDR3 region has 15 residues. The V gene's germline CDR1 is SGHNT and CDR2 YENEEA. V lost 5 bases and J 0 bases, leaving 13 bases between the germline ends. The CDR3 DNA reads TGTGCCAGCAGCCTAGGGGGGGGCATGAACACTGAAGCTTTCTTT. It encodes CASSLGGGMNTEAFF.

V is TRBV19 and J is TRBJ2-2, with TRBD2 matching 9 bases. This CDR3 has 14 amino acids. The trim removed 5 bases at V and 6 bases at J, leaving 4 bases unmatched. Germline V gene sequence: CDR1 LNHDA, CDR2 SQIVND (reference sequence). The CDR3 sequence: CASSSSSGAGELFF. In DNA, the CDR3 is TGTGCCAGTAGTTCTTCTAGCGGGGCCGGGGAGCTGTTTTTT.

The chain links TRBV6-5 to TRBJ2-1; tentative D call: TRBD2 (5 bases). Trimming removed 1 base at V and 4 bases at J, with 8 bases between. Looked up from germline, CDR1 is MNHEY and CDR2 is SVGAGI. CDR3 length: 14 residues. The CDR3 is CASSYYGLYNEQFF. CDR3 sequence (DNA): TGTGCCAGCAGTTACTACGGACTGTACAATGAGCAGTTCTTC.

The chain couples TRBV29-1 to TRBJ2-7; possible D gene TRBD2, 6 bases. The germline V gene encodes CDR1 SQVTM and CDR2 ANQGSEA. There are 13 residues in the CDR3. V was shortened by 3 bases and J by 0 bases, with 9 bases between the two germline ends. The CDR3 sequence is CSVDGGPSYEQYF. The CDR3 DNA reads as TGCAGCGTTGATGGAGGGCCCTCCTACGAGCAGTACTTC.

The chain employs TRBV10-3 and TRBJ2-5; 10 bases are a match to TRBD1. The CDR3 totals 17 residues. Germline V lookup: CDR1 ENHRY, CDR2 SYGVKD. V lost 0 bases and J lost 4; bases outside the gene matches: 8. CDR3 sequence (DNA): TGTGCCATCAGTGAGTCGCGGACAGGGGGTGTGTTAGAGACCCAGTACTTC. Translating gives CAISESRTGGVLETQYF.

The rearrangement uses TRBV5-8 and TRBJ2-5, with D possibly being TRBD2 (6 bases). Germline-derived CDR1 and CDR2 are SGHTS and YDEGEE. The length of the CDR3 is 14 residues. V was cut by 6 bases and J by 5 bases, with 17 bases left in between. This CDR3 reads CASTRGDAWETQYF. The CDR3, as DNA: TGTGCCAGCACGCGCGGGGACGCATGGGAGACCCAGTACTTC.

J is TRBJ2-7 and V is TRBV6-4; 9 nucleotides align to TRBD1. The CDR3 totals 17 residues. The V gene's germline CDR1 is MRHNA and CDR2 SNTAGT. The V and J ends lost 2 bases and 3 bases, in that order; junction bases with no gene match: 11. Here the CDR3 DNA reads TGTGCCAGCAGTGACCCCCTTCGGGACAGGGTCGACTACGAGCAGTACTTC. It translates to CASSDPLRDRVDYEQYF.

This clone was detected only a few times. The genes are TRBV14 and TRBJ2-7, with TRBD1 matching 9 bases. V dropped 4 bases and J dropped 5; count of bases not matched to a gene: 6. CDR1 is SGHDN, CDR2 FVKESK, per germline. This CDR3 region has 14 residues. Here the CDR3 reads CASSLWDRVHEQYF. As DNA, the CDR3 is TGTGCCAGCAGCCTTTGGGACAGGGTTCACGAGCAGTACTTC.

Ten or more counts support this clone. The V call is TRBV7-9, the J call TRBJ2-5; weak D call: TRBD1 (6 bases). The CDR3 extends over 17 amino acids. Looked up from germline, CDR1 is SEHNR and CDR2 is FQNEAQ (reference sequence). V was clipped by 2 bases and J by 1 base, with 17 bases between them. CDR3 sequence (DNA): TGTGCCAGCAGCTTACCGAGGGGCAGGGGCATCCAAGAGACCCAGTACTTC. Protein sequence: CASSLPRGRGIQETQYF.